Listed below are T cell receptor beta chains from one sample, sequenced in a study of T cells after yellow fever vaccination. In TCRdb, the 5' RACE reads were re-called with MiXCR into one record per CDR3 protein. The table shows 250,000 to 300,000 distinct CDR3 sequences, with about 5% occurring only once. The sequenced sample was CD4+ T cells sorted from PBMCs, obtained on the day of the yellow fever booster vaccination. Every receptor here comes from a man aged 18 to 30 who received the YFV17D yellow fever vaccine. Both conserved end residues are part of each CDR3.

cdr3_aa,j_call,v_call
CASSLVFREETQYF,TRBJ2-5,TRBV7-2
CASGQQANYGYTF,TRBJ1-2,TRBV23-1
CASSLTTGQAFF,TRBJ1-1,TRBV4-3
CASTQPSGGSYNEQFF,TRBJ2-1,TRBV28
CASSQDHQTSGFTDTQYF,TRBJ2-3,TRBV4-3
CASTPGDRYTEAFF,TRBJ1-1,TRBV12-3/TRBV12-4
CASSLFGVSSPLHF,TRBJ1-6,TRBV5-6
CATRVAGSYNEQFF,TRBJ2-1,TRBV15
CASSWRTSPNEKLFF,TRBJ1-4,TRBV7-2
CASGAGGLGTQYF,TRBJ2-3,TRBV4-2
CASSQGGRSDTQYF,TRBJ2-3,TRBV4-3
CASSLSLGRANYGYTF,TRBJ1-2,TRBV7-2
CASSLMAMNTEAFF,TRBJ1-1,TRBV12-3/TRBV12-4
CASSLQPTNTEAFF,TRBJ1-1,TRBV5-1
CSAWGPDLWSGGAHDTQYF,TRBJ2-3,TRBV20-1
CASRQGVQPQHF,TRBJ1-5,TRBV2
CASSQDWNYGYTF,TRBJ1-2,TRBV11-2
CASSSPDLGFGTDTQYF,TRBJ2-3,TRBV5-4
CASSPTGDNQPQHF,TRBJ1-5,TRBV7-9
CASSQGDRGIYGYTF,TRBJ1-2,TRBV4-3
CASSLTLPGQGAFEQYF,TRBJ2-7,TRBV11-2
CASSQDGPEGYTF,TRBJ1-2,TRBV4-3
CASSQVVKSVGRVWPQHF,TRBJ1-5,TRBV4-1
CASSQRTSGGFTQYF,TRBJ2-3,TRBV7-9
CASSSTPFNEQFF,TRBJ2-1,TRBV11-3
CSASSFRETQYF,TRBJ2-5,TRBV20-1
CASSLAPGGELFF,TRBJ2-2,TRBV7-2
CASSVALPQAGTDTQYF,TRBJ2-3,TRBV9
CAITTSGESTDTQYF,TRBJ2-3,TRBV10-3
CASTPGGTEEETQYF,TRBJ2-5,TRBV27
CASSVASGGYNEQFF,TRBJ2-1,TRBV9
CASSPGGHSYNSPLHF,TRBJ1-6,TRBV12-3/TRBV12-4
CASSQDLETQYF,TRBJ2-5,TRBV3-1
CASSLASPGLEAFF,TRBJ1-1,TRBV7-8
CASSLSRGLDTQYF,TRBJ2-3,TRBV7-2
CASSQRTTAADTQYF,TRBJ2-3,TRBV4-2
CAITGLAGNGELFF,TRBJ2-2,TRBV10-3
CASRPQRGASGANVLTF,TRBJ2-6,TRBV7-9
CASSHGDRTMNTEAFF,TRBJ1-1,TRBV18
CATGGTGEADTQYF,TRBJ2-3,TRBV10-3
CASRSYRGLNYGYTF,TRBJ1-2,TRBV6-5
CASSLPGSPYEQYF,TRBJ2-7,TRBV18
CASSPLGPAGELFF,TRBJ2-2,TRBV18
CASSRQGAVETQYF,TRBJ2-5,TRBV5-4
CASSLPLSLAKNIQYF,TRBJ2-4,TRBV28
CASSTRTEETQYF,TRBJ2-5,TRBV28